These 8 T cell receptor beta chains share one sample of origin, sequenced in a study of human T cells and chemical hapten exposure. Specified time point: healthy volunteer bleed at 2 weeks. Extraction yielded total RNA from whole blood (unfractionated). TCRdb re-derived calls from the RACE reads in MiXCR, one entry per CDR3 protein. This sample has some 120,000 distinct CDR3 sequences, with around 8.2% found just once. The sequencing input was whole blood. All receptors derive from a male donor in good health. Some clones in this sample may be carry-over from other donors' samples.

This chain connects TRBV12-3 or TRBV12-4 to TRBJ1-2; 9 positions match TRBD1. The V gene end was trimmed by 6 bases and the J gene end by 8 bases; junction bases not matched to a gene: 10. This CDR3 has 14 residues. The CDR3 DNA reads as TGTGCCAGCAGGGCCGGGACAGGGCCTAGAGGCTACACCTTC. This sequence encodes CASRAGTGPRGYTF.

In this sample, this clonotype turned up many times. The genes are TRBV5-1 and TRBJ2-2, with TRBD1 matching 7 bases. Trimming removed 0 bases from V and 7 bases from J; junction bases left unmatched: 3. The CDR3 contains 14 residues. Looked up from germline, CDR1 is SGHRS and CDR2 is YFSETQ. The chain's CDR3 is CASSLGQGHGELFF. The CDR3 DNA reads TGCGCCAGCAGCTTGGGACAGGGACACGGGGAGCTGTTTTTT. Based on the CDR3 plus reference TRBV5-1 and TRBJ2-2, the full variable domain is KAGVTQTPRYLIKTRGQQVTLSCSPISGHRSVSWYQQTPGQGLQFLFEYFSETQRNKGNFPGRFSGRQFSNSRSEMNVSTLELGDSALYLCASSLGQGHGELFFGEGSRLTVL.

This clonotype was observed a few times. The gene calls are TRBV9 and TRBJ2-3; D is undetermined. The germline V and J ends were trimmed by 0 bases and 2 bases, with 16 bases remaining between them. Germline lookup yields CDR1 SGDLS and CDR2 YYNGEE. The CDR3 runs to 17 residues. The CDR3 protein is CASSVERGPHITDTQYF. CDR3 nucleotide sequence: TGTGCCAGCAGCGTAGAACGTGGTCCGCATATCACAGATACGCAGTATTTT.

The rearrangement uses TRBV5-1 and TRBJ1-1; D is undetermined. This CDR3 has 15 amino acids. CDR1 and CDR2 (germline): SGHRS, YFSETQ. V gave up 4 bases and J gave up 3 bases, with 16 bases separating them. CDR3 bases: TGCGCCAGCAGCGGGGTTGCCGATAGGTACACTGAAGCTTTCTTT. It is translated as CASSGVADRYTEAFF.

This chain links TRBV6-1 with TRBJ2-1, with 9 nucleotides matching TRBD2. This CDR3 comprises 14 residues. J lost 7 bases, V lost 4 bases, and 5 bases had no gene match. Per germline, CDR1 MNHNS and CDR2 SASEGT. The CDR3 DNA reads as TGTGCCAGCAGTGGAGGACTAGCGCAGAATGAGCAGTTCTTC. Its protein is CASSGGLAQNEQFF.

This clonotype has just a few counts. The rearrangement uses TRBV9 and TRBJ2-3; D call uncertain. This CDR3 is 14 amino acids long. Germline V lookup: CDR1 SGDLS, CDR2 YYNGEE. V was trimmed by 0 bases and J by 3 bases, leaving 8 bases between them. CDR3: CASSVEDGTDTQYF. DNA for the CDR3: TGTGCCAGCAGCGTAGAAGATGGGACAGATACGCAGTATTTT.

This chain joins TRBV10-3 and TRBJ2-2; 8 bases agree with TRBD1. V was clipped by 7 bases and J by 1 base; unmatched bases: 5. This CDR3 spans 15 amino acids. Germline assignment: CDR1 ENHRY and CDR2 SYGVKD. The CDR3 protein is CAIKGGQENTGELFF. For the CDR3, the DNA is TGTGCCATCAAGGGGGGACAGGAGAACACCGGGGAGCTGTTTTTT.

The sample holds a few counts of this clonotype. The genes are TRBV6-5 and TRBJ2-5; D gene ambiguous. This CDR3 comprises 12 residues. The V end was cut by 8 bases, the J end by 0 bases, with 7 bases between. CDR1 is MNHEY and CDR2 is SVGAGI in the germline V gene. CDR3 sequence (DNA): TGTGCCAGCGGGAAAAACCAAGAGACCCAGTACTTC. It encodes CASGKNQETQYF.